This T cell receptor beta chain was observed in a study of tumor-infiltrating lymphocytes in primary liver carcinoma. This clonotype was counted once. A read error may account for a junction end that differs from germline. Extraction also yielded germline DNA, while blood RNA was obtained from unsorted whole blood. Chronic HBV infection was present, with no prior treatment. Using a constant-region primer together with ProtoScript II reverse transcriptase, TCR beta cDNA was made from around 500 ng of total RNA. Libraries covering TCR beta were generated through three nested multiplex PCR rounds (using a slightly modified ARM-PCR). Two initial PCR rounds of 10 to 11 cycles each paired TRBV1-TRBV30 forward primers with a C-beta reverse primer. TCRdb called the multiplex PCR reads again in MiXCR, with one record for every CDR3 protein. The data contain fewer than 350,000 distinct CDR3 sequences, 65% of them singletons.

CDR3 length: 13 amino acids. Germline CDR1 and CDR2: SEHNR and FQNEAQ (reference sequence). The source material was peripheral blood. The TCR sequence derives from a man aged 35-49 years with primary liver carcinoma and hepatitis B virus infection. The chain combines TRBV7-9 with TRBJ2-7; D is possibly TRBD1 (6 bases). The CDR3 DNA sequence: TGTGTGAGCCGAGAGGGGGATTCGTATGAGCAATACTTC. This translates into CVSREGDSYEQYF.